This T cell receptor beta chain was captured in a study of cytomegalovirus exposure and HLA in healthy donors. This clone showed up just once. Trimming took off 4 bases at V and 0 bases at J, with 13 bases between the two ends. In germline, CDR1 is SEHNR, CDR2 FQNEAQ (reference sequence). This CDR3 has 16 amino acids. 13 Jbeta primers and 60 Vbeta primers were used for the PCR. Measured with immunoSEQ multiplex PCR; TCRdb has only the in-frame clones, and not every one. The sample has under 250,000 clones; around 80% are singletons. Input material: PBMCs. This sequence originates from a man aged 30-40 years in good health and CMV-seronegative. V and J are TRBV7-9 and TRBJ1-3, with TRBD1 as a possible D gene (6 bases). The chain's CDR3 is CASSSRQDNSGNTIYF. CDR3 DNA: TGTGCCAGCAGCTCAAGACAGGACAACTCTGGAAACACCATATATTTT.